Detailed here is one TCR beta chain. This sample is part of a study of human thymus T cells. Measured with immunoSEQ multiplex PCR; TCRdb has only the in-frame clones, and not every one. The sample yields approximately 49,000 clones, 95% seen once. J lost 3 bases, V lost 5 bases, and 8 bases had no gene match. Germline CDR1 SGHTA, CDR2 FQGNSA. The CDR3 consists of 15 residues. Sequencing was carried out using blood. This clonotype was sampled from a girl under three years old with a congenital heart defect but otherwise immunologically healthy. V is TRBV7-2 and J is TRBJ2-3; TRBD2 matches 7 bases. The CDR3 sequence: CASSLSGIGTDTQYF. The DNA of the CDR3 is TGTGCCAGCAGCCTAAGCGGGATAGGGACAGATACGCAGTATTTT.